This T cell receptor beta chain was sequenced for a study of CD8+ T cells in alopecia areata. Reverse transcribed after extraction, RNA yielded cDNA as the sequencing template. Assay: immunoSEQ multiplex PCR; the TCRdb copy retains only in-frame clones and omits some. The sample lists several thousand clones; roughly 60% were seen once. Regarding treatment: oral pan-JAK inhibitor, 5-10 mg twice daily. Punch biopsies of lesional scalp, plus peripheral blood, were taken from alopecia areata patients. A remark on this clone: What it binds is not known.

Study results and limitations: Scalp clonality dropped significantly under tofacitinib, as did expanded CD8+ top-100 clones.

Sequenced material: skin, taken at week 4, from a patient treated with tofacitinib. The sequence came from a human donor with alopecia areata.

CDR3 DNA sequence: TGCGCCAGCAGCCGAGAGACAGGGACAGATCAGCCCCAGCATTTT. It translates to CASSRETGTDQPQHF. This chain links TRBV4-1 with TRBJ1-5; 7 bases line up with TRBD1. Per germline, CDR1 MGHRA and CDR2 YSYEKL. The CDR3 loop spans 15 amino acids. The trim removed 4 bases at V and 5 bases at J, leaving 8 bases unmatched.